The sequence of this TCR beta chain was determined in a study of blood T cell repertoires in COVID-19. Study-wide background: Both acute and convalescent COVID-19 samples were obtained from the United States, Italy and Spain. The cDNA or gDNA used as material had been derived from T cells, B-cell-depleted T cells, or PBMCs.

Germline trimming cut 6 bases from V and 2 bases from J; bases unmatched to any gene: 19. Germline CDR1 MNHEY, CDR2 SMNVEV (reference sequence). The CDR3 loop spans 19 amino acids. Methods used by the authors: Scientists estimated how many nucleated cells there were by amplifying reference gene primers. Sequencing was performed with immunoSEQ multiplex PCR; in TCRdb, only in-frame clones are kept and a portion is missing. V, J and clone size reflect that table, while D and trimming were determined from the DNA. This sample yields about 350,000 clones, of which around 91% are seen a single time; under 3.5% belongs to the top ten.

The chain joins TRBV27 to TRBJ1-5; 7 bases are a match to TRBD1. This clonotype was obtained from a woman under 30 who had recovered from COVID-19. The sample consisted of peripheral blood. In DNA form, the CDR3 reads TGTGCCAGCAGGGAACCGGAACAGGGGCCTTATGGTGGCAATCAGCCCCAGCATTTT. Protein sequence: CASREPEQGPYGGNQPQHF.